This T cell receptor (beta chain) was obtained from a study of PD-1 blockade in classical Hodgkin lymphoma. Findings of the study overall: Complete responders entered with baseline diversity on par with newly diagnosed patients, the results showed.

Time point given: cycle 4 day 1 (C4D1), after six to seven weeks of nivolumab. With no exception, relapse followed autologous stem cell transplantation in all patients, and brentuximab vedotin exposure varied. Thawed PBMCs yielded CD4+ T cells through magnetic negative selection. Profiling relied on immunoSEQ multiplex PCR, and the TCRdb table lists in-frame clones only, not all of them. The sample has around 28,000 clones; approximately 86% are singletons. This CDR3 comprises 15 residues. Trimming pared 6 bases from V and 7 bases from J, leaving 16 bases between. Germline-derived CDR1 and CDR2 are ENHRY and SYGVKD. Comment on this clone: Its antigen is as yet unknown.

The chain has TRBV10-3 and TRBJ1-6, with D perhaps matching TRBD1 (6 bases). The receptor was isolated from a human donor with classical Hodgkin lymphoma. The sample here was CD4+ T cells from blood, taken before the fourth cycle of nivolumab. Here the CDR3 reads CAIRTQGAENSPLHF. CDR3 DNA: TGTGCCATCAGGACACAGGGAGCCGAAAATTCACCCCTCCACTTT.